Sequencing of this T cell receptor beta chain was carried out in a study of early T cells in non-severe SARS-CoV-2 infection. Study-wide context: Whole-blood bulk RNA, unsorted, was sequenced, and chains were unpaired.

Ten or more counts support this clonotype. Antigen unknown. Unique molecular identifiers were added to individual cDNA molecules. TCRdb independently ran MiXCR on the 5' RACE reads; one entry per CDR3 protein. The sample lists more than 95,000 distinct CDR3 sequences; 8% to 13% were seen once. The CDR3 has 17 residues. V lost 6 bases to trimming and J lost 2 bases; unmatched junction nucleotides: 14. Whole-study findings and limits: Anti-spike CD8 specificities were favored by VDJdb matching, whose results missed private and CD4 specificities.

The V and J genes are TRBV12-3 or TRBV12-4 and TRBJ2-3; TRBD2 aligns across 7 bases. The clonotype originates from an adult who was a healthcare worker with PCR-confirmed SARS-CoV-2 infection or an uninfected control (not recorded which). The sequencing used whole blood, collected at baseline. The CDR3 region is CASSRWESSGATDTQYF. The CDR3 DNA reads as TGTGCCAGCAGCCGGTGGGAGTCTAGCGGAGCCACAGATACGCAGTATTTT.